This T cell receptor (beta chain) was profiled in a study of blood T cell repertoires in COVID-19. Across the study: Acute and convalescent COVID-19 samples came from the United States, Italy and Spain. T cells, B-cell-depleted T cells, or PBMCs provided the cDNA or gDNA that served as material.

In the study's own analysis: How many nucleated cells were present was estimated from reference gene primer amplification. Libraries were prepared by immunoSEQ multiplex PCR; TCRdb keeps only in-frame clonotypes and omits some of them. That table gives V, J and clone size, and the DNA gave D and trimming. The sample holds around 300,000 clones, around 80% seen once. Trimming left V 0 bases short and J 3 bases short, with 21 bases between. This CDR3 is 18 amino acids long. From germline, CDR1 is SGHTA and CDR2 FQGNSA. The clonotype was recovered from a man aged 25-45 years with active or convalescent COVID-19. Sequencing was carried out using peripheral blood. The rearrangement joins TRBV7-2 to TRBJ2-7; a possible D gene is TRBD2 (7 bases). The CDR3 sequence is CASSLAGEGDTVFYEQYF. DNA of the CDR3: TGTGCCAGCAGCTTAGCGGGGGAGGGGGATACCGTCTTCTACGAGCAGTACTTC.